The 15 T cell receptor beta chains below all came from one sample that was sequenced in a study of identical twins. TCRdb independently ran MiXCR on the 5' RACE reads; one entry per CDR3 protein. The sample includes roughly 720,000 distinct CDR3 sequences, roughly 18% of them seen just once. The same data also contributed to another study, on T cells expressing NK-cell markers.

The material sequenced was PBMCs. These receptors came from a woman aged 18-29 years in good health.

The gene calls are TRBV5-8 and TRBJ2-2; TRBD1 might be the D (6 bases). This CDR3 has 15 residues. Trimming stripped 6 bases from V and 0 bases from J, with 12 bases between. In germline, CDR1 is SGHTS, CDR2 YDEGEE. In DNA form, the CDR3 reads TGTGCCAGCACCGTCGACAGGTCGAACACCGGGGAGCTGTTTTTT. Encoded protein: CASTVDRSNTGELFF.

The V gene is TRBV5-1, the J gene TRBJ1-2, with 8 bases fitting TRBD1. Trimming took 3 bases from V and 8 from J; bases not matched to a gene: 12. This CDR3 contains 15 residues. Germline V gene lookup returns CDR1 SGHRS and CDR2 YFSETQ. The CDR3 DNA reads TGCGCCAGCAGCTATGGACAGGGATTGGATAAAGGCTACACCTTC. Translated: CASSYGQGLDKGYTF.

The chain couples TRBV7-6 to TRBJ2-1; D gene ambiguous. The CDR3 consists of 14 residues. Germline V gene sequence: CDR1 SGHVS, CDR2 FNYEAQ. The ends were cut back, 5 bases at V and 5 bases at J, with 13 bases in the middle. The CDR3 DNA reads as TGTGCCAGCAGCCCCGCTAGGAGAGACAATGAGCAGTTCTTC. It specifies CASSPARRDNEQFF.

The chain carries TRBV20-1 and TRBJ1-1; D unresolved. Germline values: CDR1 DFQATT, CDR2 SNEGSKA (reference sequence). V dropped 1 base and J dropped 10 bases, with 16 bases sitting between them. This CDR3 region has 13 residues. In DNA form, the CDR3 reads TGCAGTGCTAGAGTCATGGTGGGTTTGTTAGCTTTCTTT. Amino acids: CSARVMVGLLAFF.

The count of this clonotype is one. The chain employs TRBV29-1 and TRBJ2-5; the match to TRBD2 covers 9 bases. Unmatched junction bases numbered 5, after V lost 1 base and J lost 5 bases. Germline loops: CDR1 SQVTM, CDR2 ANQGSEA. This CDR3 contains 14 residues. The CDR3 loop reads CSVEGGRALETQYF. The DNA for the CDR3 is TGCAGCGTTGAAGGCGGGAGGGCCCTTGAGACCCAGTACTTC.

The V gene is TRBV5-4, the J gene TRBJ2-5; 7 nucleotides agree with TRBD2. The CDR3 length is 13 residues. Germline values: CDR1 SGHNT, CDR2 YYREEE (reference sequence). J lost 5 bases, V lost 3 bases, and 4 bases had no gene match. CDR3 sequence reads: CASSSAGLETQYF. CDR3 sequence (DNA): TGTGCCAGCAGCTCAGCGGGGTTGGAGACCCAGTACTTC. Looking up the rest from reference TRBV5-4 and TRBJ2-5 gives the full variable domain: ETGVTQSPTHLIKTRGQQVTLRCSSQSGHNTVSWYQQALGQGPQFIFQYYREEENGRGNFPPRFSGLQFPNYSSELNVNALELDDSALYLCASSSAGLETQYFGPGTRLLVL.

This clonotype was observed a handful of times. The V gene is TRBV20-1, the J gene TRBJ2-7; D might be TRBD1 or TRBD2, each matching 5 bases. The CDR3 contains 14 residues. Between the trimmed V and J ends, which lost 4 bases and 2 bases, there was a span of 15 bases. CDR1 is DFQATT, CDR2 SNEGSKA, per germline (reference sequence). CDR3: CSANPGTEAYEQYF. Written as DNA, the CDR3 is TGCAGTGCTAACCCGGGGACGGAAGCCTACGAGCAGTACTTC.

This clonotype showed up just a few times. This chain joins TRBV20-1 and TRBJ2-1; TRBD2 matches 8 bases. The trim removed 3 bases at V and 1 base at J, leaving 8 bases unmatched. Germline values: CDR1 DFQATT, CDR2 SNEGSKA (reference sequence). CDR3 length: 16 amino acids. CDR3 bases: TGCAGTGCTAGCCAATTGGCTAGCGGGTCCTACAATGAGCAGTTCTTC. It yields the protein CSASQLASGSYNEQFF.

This chain connects TRBV7-8 to TRBJ2-7, with D perhaps assigned TRBD1 or TRBD2 (5 bases each). V lost 9 bases, J lost 0 bases, and 15 bases lay in between. Germline assignment: CDR1 SGHVS and CDR2 FQNEAQ. CDR3 length equals 14 residues. The CDR3 is CASGTPAGSYEQYF. The DNA of the CDR3 is TGTGCCAGTGGGACCCCGGCAGGCTCCTACGAGCAGTACTTC. The variable domain in full, completed from reference TRBV7-8 and TRBJ2-7, reads GAGVSQSPRYKVAKRGQDVALRCDPISGHVSLFWYQQALGQGPEFLTYFQNEAQLDKSGLPSDRFFAERPEGSVSTLKIQRTQQEDSAVYLCASGTPAGSYEQYFGPGTRLTVT.

At least ten counts were recorded for this clonotype. The CDR3: CASSLGTSGNQETQYF. CDR3 nucleotide sequence: TGCGCCAGCAGCTTGGGGACTAGCGGGAACCAAGAGACCCAGTACTTC. V is TRBV5-1 and J is TRBJ2-5; 12 bases are a match to TRBD2. Germline loops: CDR1 SGHRS, CDR2 YFSETQ. Germline trimming cut 0 bases from V and 0 bases from J; bases unmatched to any gene: 0. This CDR3 comprises 16 residues.

This clonotype was counted ten times or more. The chain carries TRBV12-3 or TRBV12-4 and TRBJ2-1, with a weak D call TRBD2 (5 bases). V was pared by 7 bases and J by 5 bases, with 12 bases between. This CDR3 has 13 residues. Written as DNA, the CDR3 is TGTGCCAGCACTGGGGAGTTTGACAATGAGCAGTTCTTC. Translation: CASTGEFDNEQFF.

The rearrangement links TRBV6-5 to TRBJ2-1, with 11 bases identical to TRBD2. The length of the CDR3 is 17 residues. CDR1 and CDR2 (germline): MNHEY, SVGAGI. Unmatched junction bases numbered 8, after V lost 2 bases and J lost 5 bases. CDR3 DNA sequence: TGTGCCAGCAGTTACCTGCCTAGCGGGGGGACAAACAATGAGCAGTTCTTC. Protein sequence: CASSYLPSGGTNNEQFF.

This chain joins TRBV4-3 and TRBJ2-5, with D perhaps TRBD1 (6 bases). The germline V and J ends were trimmed by 1 base and 5 bases, with 26 bases remaining between them. Germline CDR1 reads LGHNA; CDR2 reads YSLEER. There are 19 residues in the CDR3. The CDR3 sequence: CASSQVVAGGGSAAETQYF. For the CDR3, the DNA is TGCGCCAGCAGCCAAGTTGTGGCTGGTGGGGGCAGCGCAGCTGAGACCCAGTACTTC.

This clonotype was recorded a few times. The chain joins TRBV12-3 or TRBV12-4 to TRBJ1-6, with unresolved D. The CDR3 runs to 15 residues. The V end was cut by 3 bases, the J end by 6 bases, with 12 bases between. The CDR3 DNA reads as TGTGCCAGCAGTTTTCGTCCATCGATTAATTCACCCCTCCACTTT. It codes for CASSFRPSINSPLHF.

In this sample, this clonotype turned up a few times. CDR3 DNA sequence: TGCGCCAGCAGCCAAGATCCACAGGGGGCCAACGTCCTGACTTTC. Residues: CASSQDPQGANVLTF. The V and J genes are TRBV4-3 and TRBJ2-6; D gene unclear. Trimming took off 0 bases at V and 4 bases at J, with 7 bases between the two ends. From germline, CDR1 is LGHNA and CDR2 YSLEER. This CDR3 has 15 residues.